Below are 25 T cell receptor beta chains sequenced from a single sample in a study of cytomegalovirus exposure and HLA in healthy donors. The PCR made use of 60 Vbeta and 13 Jbeta primers. TCRdb's copy holds only in-frame clones and misses some; the assay was immunoSEQ multiplex PCR. This repertoire shows around 170,000 clones, approximately 80% found once; its top ten account for 1.5%. Input material: PBMCs. The receptors stem from a woman aged 18 to 35 in good health and CMV-seronegative.

The J gene is TRBJ1-5, the V gene TRBV14; D uncertain. The CDR3 totals 13 residues. V was shortened by 0 bases and J by 6 bases, with 6 bases between the two germline ends. The V gene's germline CDR1 is SGHDN and CDR2 FVKESK. This chain's CDR3 is CASSQDSGQPQHF. CDR3 nucleotide sequence: TGTGCCAGCAGCCAAGATTCAGGTCAGCCCCAGCATTTT.

V is TRBV29-1 and J is TRBJ1-1, with TRBD1 matching 8 bases. Trimming cost V 7 bases and J 4 bases; bases outside gene matches: 8. Germline V CDR1 and CDR2: SQVTM, ANQGSEA. The CDR3 covers 13 residues. The CDR3 nucleotides read TGCAGCGCTGGACAGGGTTTTGTCACTGAAGCTTTCTTT. This codes for CSAGQGFVTEAFF.

This chain uses TRBV9 with TRBJ1-2; D ambiguous. The CDR3 is 13 residues long. Germline V CDR1 and CDR2: SGDLS, YYNGEE. V gave up 0 bases and J gave up 4 bases, with 7 bases separating them. The CDR3 DNA sequence: TGTGCCAGCAGCGTAGCCGAGGGCTATGGCTACACCTTC. This sequence encodes CASSVAEGYGYTF.

This clone was picked up one time. The chain joins TRBV7-9 to TRBJ2-2; D might be TRBD2 (5 bases). Germline CDR1 SEHNR, CDR2 FQNEAQ (reference sequence). This CDR3 is built from 13 residues. The ends were cut back, 7 bases at V and 3 bases at J, with 9 bases in the middle. This chain's CDR3 is CASTLGDTGELFF. The CDR3 DNA reads as TGTGCCAGCACGCTCGGGGACACCGGGGAGCTGTTTTTT.

This chain uses TRBV7-6 with TRBJ2-2; TRBD2 matches at 9 bases. Germline CDR1 is SGHVS and CDR2 is FNYEAQ. The junction had 8 bases not matched to a gene; V was cut back by 2 bases and J by 4 bases. This CDR3 has 17 residues. The CDR3 coding sequence is TGTGCCAGCAGCTTAACATTGGCGGGGGGGCTCACCGGGGAGCTGTTTTTT. This gives the protein CASSLTLAGGLTGELFF.

As for this clone: One end of the junction varies from germline; a read error may be responsible. The chain uses TRBV28 and TRBJ1-2; D gene ambiguous. Germline CDR1 reads MDHEN; CDR2 reads SYDVKM. The CDR3 is 12 amino acids. As DNA, the CDR3 is TGTACCAGCAGTTTGCCAGTCTATGGCTACACCTTC. This codes for CTSSLPVYGYTF.

For the CDR3, the DNA is TGTGCCAGCACGGGGAGAGGAACAACCGGGGAGCTGTTTTTT. This codes for CASTGRGTTGELFF. V usage is TRBV5-4 and J usage is TRBJ2-2, with D possibly being TRBD2 (5 bases). This CDR3 spans 14 amino acids. In germline, CDR1 is SGHNT, CDR2 YYREEE (reference sequence). V lost 6 bases and J 5 bases, leaving 14 bases between the germline ends.

This sequence joins TRBV7-9 and TRBJ2-1; D not certain. The CDR3 length is 11 residues. Germline V gene lookup returns CDR1 SEHNR and CDR2 FQNEAQ (reference sequence). V shed 4 bases and J shed 11 bases, with 9 bases lying between them. CDR3 sequence reads: CASSSMRQQFF. The CDR3 DNA sequence: TGTGCCAGCAGCTCTATGCGGCAGCAGTTCTTC.

The gene calls are TRBV28 and TRBJ1-2; D might be TRBD1 (5 bases). Germline V CDR1 and CDR2: MDHEN, SYDVKM. This CDR3 spans 14 amino acids. The ends were cut back, 2 bases at V and 1 base at J, with 8 bases in the middle. CDR3 in DNA: TGTGCCAGCAGTTTAATACAGGTTAACTATGGCTACACCTTC. Protein sequence: CASSLIQVNYGYTF.

The CDR3: CASSYGTSGGQETQYF. In nucleotides, the CDR3 is TGTGCCAGCAGCTATGGGACTAGCGGGGGTCAAGAGACCCAGTACTTC. This chain uses TRBV7-6 with TRBJ2-5; 14 bases fit TRBD2. Looked up from germline, CDR1 is SGHVS and CDR2 is FNYEAQ. This CDR3 spans 16 amino acids. V shed 4 bases and J 2 bases; nucleotides not matched to a gene: 3.

The V gene is TRBV10-3, the J gene TRBJ1-1, with 9 bases lining up with TRBD1. V shed 10 bases, J shed 0 bases, and the junction held 3 bases outside the gene matches. CDR1 is ENHRY, CDR2 SYGVKD, per germline. The CDR3 sequence is 13 residues long. CDR3 nucleotide sequence: TGTGCCACGGGGACAGGGATGAACACTGAAGCTTTCTTT. Encoded protein: CATGTGMNTEAFF.

The chain links TRBV12-5 to TRBJ1-1; TRBD1 matches 8 bases. J was trimmed by 7 bases and V by 5 bases; bases with no gene match: 3. CDR3 size: 12 residues. Germline values: CDR1 LGHNT, CDR2 FRNRAP. The CDR3 region has the DNA TGTGCTAGTGGTCCGGGGACAGGTGAAGCTTTCTTT. Protein: CASGPGTGEAFF.

This sequence joins TRBV6-1 and TRBJ2-1; the D is unclear. The CDR3 length is 13 residues. The V and J ends lost 3 bases and 16 bases respectively, with 19 bases between them. The V gene's germline CDR1 is MNHNS and CDR2 SASEGT. The CDR3 nucleotides are TGTGCCAGCAGTGAGCCGAGTCCCTGGTCATGCTTCTTC. This gives the protein CASSEPSPWSCFF.

The chain carries TRBV10-3 and TRBJ1-1; D is undetermined. CDR1 is ENHRY and CDR2 is SYGVKD in the germline V gene. The V end lost 10 bases, the J end lost 4 bases, and 16 bases lay between the germline ends. The CDR3 covers 13 residues. The CDR3 loop reads CATGSRTLTEAFF. The DNA for the CDR3 is TGTGCCACCGGGTCCCGAACCCTCACTGAAGCTTTCTTT.

The chain employs TRBV4-1 and TRBJ2-1; D call uncertain. The CDR3 sequence is 17 residues long. The germline V and J ends were trimmed by 1 base and 6 bases, with 19 bases remaining between them. From germline, CDR1 is MGHRA and CDR2 YSYEKL. The CDR3, as DNA: TGCGCCAGCAGCCAAGTAGTCGCTGCCGTGGAGAGCAATGAGCAGTTCTTC. Translating it yields CASSQVVAAVESNEQFF.

The rearrangement links TRBV27 to TRBJ2-7, with D tentatively TRBD2 (6 bases). Germline values: CDR1 MNHEY, CDR2 SMNVEV (reference sequence). The CDR3 runs 15 residues. V lost 2 bases, J lost 1 base, and 12 bases lay in between. The CDR3 loop reads CASSLGSGRSYEQYF. CDR3 DNA: TGTGCCAGCAGTTTAGGGTCGGGGAGGTCCTACGAGCAGTACTTC.

The V call is TRBV6-4, the J call TRBJ2-3; D unclear. V lost 2 bases and J 2 bases, leaving 5 bases between the germline ends. The CDR3 is 13 amino acids. Germline CDR1 and CDR2: MRHNA and SNTAGT. The CDR3 spells CASSDGNTDTQYF. CDR3 coding DNA: TGTGCCAGCAGTGACGGCAACACAGATACGCAGTATTTT.

This chain joins TRBV29-1 and TRBJ1-4, with TRBD1 identical over 7 bases. The CDR3 extends over 14 amino acids. The V gene end was trimmed by 5 bases and the J gene end by 3 bases; junction bases not matched to a gene: 6. Germline CDR1 is SQVTM and CDR2 is ANQGSEA. CDR3 sequence reads: CSVTRQGANEKLFF. In nucleotides, the CDR3 is TGCAGCGTTACCCGACAGGGCGCTAATGAAAAACTGTTTTTT.

The chain couples TRBV6-5 to TRBJ2-3; possibly TRBD1 for D (6 bases). V lost 2 bases, J lost 0 bases, and 9 bases lay in between. Germline CDR1 MNHEY, CDR2 SVGAGI. There are 15 residues in the CDR3. The CDR3 DNA follows: TGTGCCAGCAGTTACAGGGGGACGAGCACAGATACGCAGTATTTT. It yields the protein CASSYRGTSTDTQYF.

The rearrangement links TRBV18 to TRBJ1-5; TRBD1 aligns across 9 bases. Germline V gene data show CDR1 as KGHSH and CDR2 as LQKENI. The CDR3 sequence is 18 residues long. J gave up 1 base and V 3 bases, and 10 bases lay outside the gene matches. CDR3: CASSPGTGLLGSNQPQHF. CDR3 nucleotides: TGTGCCAGCTCACCCGGGACAGGGTTGTTAGGAAGCAATCAGCCCCAGCATTTT.

The gene calls are TRBV5-7 and TRBJ2-3; 7 nucleotides match TRBD2. TRBV5-7 is an ORF; its function is uncertain. The CDR3 extends over 14 amino acids. V lost 3 bases to trimming and J lost 2 bases; unmatched junction nucleotides: 3. As DNA, the CDR3 is TGTGCCAGCAGCTCAGGACTAGACACAGATACGCAGTATTTT. Protein: CASSSGLDTDTQYF.

The rearrangement links TRBV5-1 to TRBJ2-5; tentatively, D is TRBD2 (5 bases). This CDR3 contains 13 residues. Per the germline V gene, CDR1 is SGHRS and CDR2 is YFSETQ. Trimming took 3 bases from V and 5 from J, leaving 11 bases between them. CDR3 sequence: CASSSGVWETQYF. The CDR3 DNA reads TGCGCCAGCAGCTCCGGGGTATGGGAGACCCAGTACTTC.

The chain joins TRBV5-1 to TRBJ1-2, with D perhaps matching TRBD1 (6 bases). CDR3 size: 12 residues. The V gene lost 2 bases and the J gene lost 8 bases, with 10 bases spanning the gap. Germline V gives CDR1 SGHRS, CDR2 YFSETQ. The CDR3: CASSFLDSGYTF. CDR3 sequence (DNA): TGCGCCAGCAGCTTCTTGGACAGCGGCTACACCTTC.

This clone was counted between two and nine times. CDR3 sequence: CASSEGGRGRETQYF. CDR3 coding DNA: TGCGCCAGCAGTGAGGGGGGGAGGGGTAGAGAGACCCAGTACTTC. The V and J genes are TRBV10-2 and TRBJ2-5, with 7 nucleotides matching TRBD2. Germline assignment: CDR1 WSHSY and CDR2 SAAADI. The CDR3 spans 15 residues. Trimming cost V 2 bases and J 4 bases; bases outside gene matches: 7.

The CDR3 here is CASSEAPQTFRSYNEQFF. DNA for the CDR3: TGTGCCAGCAGTGAAGCGCCCCAGACATTCCGCTCCTACAATGAGCAGTTCTTC. V and J are TRBV2 and TRBJ2-1, with D unresolved. Germline values: CDR1 SNHLY, CDR2 FYNNEI. The CDR3 consists of 18 residues. The germline V and J ends were trimmed by 0 bases and 0 bases, with 15 bases remaining between them.